Listed below are T cell receptor beta chains from one sample, sequenced in a study of blood T cell repertoires in COVID-19. TCRdb's copy holds only in-frame clones and misses some; the assay was immunoSEQ multiplex PCR. The profile covers roughly 270,000 clones, with nearly 90% appearing a single time and about 8.5% taken by the ten largest. The sample was peripheral blood. The receptors were gathered from a man aged 18 to 30 with active or convalescent COVID-19. Both conserved end residues are part of each CDR3. D genes are given only for firm matches. Expanded clones get a size class; other rows say once, few or many, or leave the size out.

j_call: TRBJ2-1
clone_size: -
v_call: TRBV6-1
d_call: TRBD2
cdr3_nt: TGTGCCAGCAGTGAAGAGGTAGCGGGGGGCAATGAGCAGTTCTTC
cdr3_aa: CASSEEVAGGNEQFF

j_call: TRBJ1-1
clone_size: -
v_call: TRBV7-8
d_call: TRBD1
cdr3_nt: TGTGCCAGCAGCACCCAACAGGGGGGCACTGAAGCTTTCTTT
cdr3_aa: CASSTQQGGTEAFF

j_call: TRBJ2-1
clone_size: -
v_call: TRBV7-2
d_call: TRBD2
cdr3_nt: TGTGCTAGCGGGGGGGCGAGGTACAATGAGCAGTTCTTC
cdr3_aa: CASGGARYNEQFF

j_call: TRBJ2-3
clone_size: -
v_call: TRBV5-8
d_call: TRBD2
cdr3_nt: TGTGCCAGCAGCATCCATCTGACTAGCGGGGTCACAGATACGCAGTATTTT
cdr3_aa: CASSIHLTSGVTDTQYF

j_call: TRBJ1-2
clone_size: -
v_call: TRBV12-3/TRBV12-4
d_call: -
cdr3_nt: TGTGCCAGCAGTTTTACCAGGGGATCAGGCTACACCTTC
cdr3_aa: CASSFTRGSGYTF

j_call: TRBJ1-6
clone_size: -
v_call: TRBV27
d_call: -
cdr3_nt: TGTGCCAGCAGTTCACAGGGTACTAATTCACCCCTCCACTTT
cdr3_aa: CASSSQGTNSPLHF

j_call: TRBJ2-7
clone_size: -
v_call: TRBV6-5
d_call: TRBD2
cdr3_nt: TGTGCCAGCAGTTACAGTAGCGGGGGGACCTACGAGCAGTACTTC
cdr3_aa: CASSYSSGGTYEQYF

j_call: TRBJ2-1
clone_size: -
v_call: TRBV24-1
d_call: TRBD2
cdr3_nt: TGTGCCACCAGTGACTCCACCGCGGGGGGGCCTGGAAATGAGCAGTTCTTC
cdr3_aa: CATSDSTAGGPGNEQFF

j_call: TRBJ2-5
clone_size: -
v_call: TRBV19
d_call: TRBD1
cdr3_nt: TGTGCCAGTAGTATTACAGGGGTTGAGACCCAGTACTTC
cdr3_aa: CASSITGVETQYF

j_call: TRBJ1-5
clone_size: -
v_call: TRBV27
d_call: TRBD1
cdr3_nt: TGTGCCAGTTCCCCGGGACAGGGGTTTTTAGCCCAGCATTTT
cdr3_aa: CASSPGQGFLAQHF

j_call: TRBJ1-5
clone_size: -
v_call: TRBV15
d_call: -
cdr3_nt: TGTGCCACCAGCATAAGAGATTACGGGGGAACGCCCCAGCATTTT
cdr3_aa: CATSIRDYGGTPQHF

j_call: TRBJ1-3
clone_size: -
v_call: TRBV3-1/TRBV3-2
d_call: -
cdr3_nt: TGTGCCAGCAGCCAAGCTGACAGAGGCTCTGGAAACACCATATATTTT
cdr3_aa: CASSQADRGSGNTIYF

j_call: TRBJ2-7
clone_size: -
v_call: TRBV7-3
d_call: TRBD1
cdr3_nt: TGTGCCAGCAGCAAGTCCTCAGGGGGAAACTACGAGCAGTACTTC
cdr3_aa: CASSKSSGGNYEQYF

j_call: TRBJ2-5
clone_size: once
v_call: TRBV12-5
d_call: TRBD2
cdr3_nt: TGTGCTAGTGAAAACGCGGGGGGGCCCCAAGAGACCCAGTACTTC
cdr3_aa: CASENAGGPQETQYF

j_call: TRBJ1-6
clone_size: -
v_call: TRBV25-1
d_call: TRBD1
cdr3_nt: TGTGCCAGCAGTGAGTTGAACAACAGGGGGATGAATTCACCCCTCCACTTT
cdr3_aa: CASSELNNRGMNSPLHF